This record looks at one T cell receptor (beta chain) sequence and its context. Its antigen is not identified. The study based diagnoses on clinical symptoms, serum thyroxine and TRAb, thyroid ultrasound and orbital computed tomography. Amplification targeted TCR beta CDR3 regions from RNA transcripts. HTBI primers were employed in a first-round RT-PCR of the TCR CDR3. TCRdb re-derived calls from the multiplex PCR reads in MiXCR, one entry per CDR3 protein. The sample yields about 620,000 distinct CDR3 sequences, around 15% seen once. Trimming shortened V by 3 bases and J by 5 bases, and 16 bases separated the two germline ends. The CDR3 has 14 residues. Germline V gene lookup returns CDR1 DFQATT and CDR2 SNEGSKA (reference sequence). The data were taken from a study of T cells in Graves' hyperthyroidism and ophthalmopathy. Study overall: Peripheral blood sampling occurred at initial diagnosis, before any treatment. Study findings and constraints: Most thyroid clonotypes expanded above 0.001 appeared in blood too.

Sequencing was done on a sample of blood. This TCR came from a woman aged 30 to 39 with Graves' hyperthyroidism. The chain is built from TRBV20-1 and TRBJ2-5; D tentatively fits TRBD1 or TRBD2 (7 bases each). CDR3 amino acids: CSASMVRGGETQYF. The CDR3 DNA reads as TGCAGTGCTAGTATGGTCAGGGGGGGGGAGACCCAGTACTTC.